This TCR beta chain was sequenced in a study of blood T cell repertoires in COVID-19. For the study at large: Both acute and convalescent COVID-19 samples were obtained from the United States, Italy and Spain.

Followed over time, Seattle patients had been enrolled while infection was active. The length of the CDR3 is 13 residues. Germline V CDR1 and CDR2: GTSNPN, SVGIG (reference sequence). Trimming at V came to 3 bases and at J to 3 bases, leaving 3 bases not matched to a gene. Original data processing: Reference gene primers were amplified, and this amplification served to estimate nucleated cell counts. Clones were sequenced by immunoSEQ multiplex PCR, and TCRdb holds only the in-frame ones, with some missing. That table is the source of V, J and clone size, and D and trimming were worked out from the DNA. This table holds about 220,000 clones, more than 75% found once.

Sample: peripheral blood. The clonotype was recovered from a woman in her 70s with COVID-19, enrolled during active disease. This chain connects TRBV30 to TRBJ2-7; TRBD1 matches 9 bases. The CDR3 region has the DNA TGTGCCTGGAGCAGGGACAGGGTCTACGAGCAGTACTTC. Translation gives CAWSRDRVYEQYF. The full variable domain, with the rest looked up from reference TRBV30 and TRBJ2-7, is SQTIHQWPATLVQPVGSPLSLECTVEGTSNPNLYWYRQAAGRGLQLLFYSVGIGQISSEVPQNLSASRPQDRQFILSSKKLLLSDSGFYLCAWSRDRVYEQYFGPGTRLTVT.